The T cell receptor (beta chain) under discussion was sequenced for a study of CD4 T cells in relation to SARS-CoV-2 and coronaviruses. Overall study context: PBMCs were cultured with antigen for approximately nine days before TCR beta sequencing. Controls used an HIV-1 Nef peptide pool or no peptide.

Unexposed donor CD4+ T cells date from 2011-2018, before the COVID-19 pandemic. CD4+ T cells were isolated from the cells after 10 days of culture. Only in-frame clones appear in the TCRdb table, and some are missing; sequencing was by immunoSEQ multiplex PCR. This sample has under 25,000 clones; about three quarters occur once, and the top ten carry about a fifth. Germline CDR1 reads MDHEN; CDR2 reads SYDVKM. The V gene lost 6 bases and the J gene lost 10 bases, with 19 bases spanning the gap. This CDR3 spans 14 amino acids. This clone was seen a few times. No antigen is known for it. This chain connects TRBV28 to TRBJ2-1, with D perhaps given as TRBD1 or TRBD2 (5 bases each). The clonotype originates from a human donor in good health. Sequencing used CD4+ T cells from PBMCs, cultured in vitro. CDR3 amino acids: CASRPGTDISEQFF. Here the CDR3 DNA reads TGTGCCAGCAGACCCGGGACGGATATCAGCGAGCAGTTCTTC.